The 11 T cell receptor beta chains listed next were all sequenced from one sample in a study of beta chain features in type 1 diabetes. Since all of the isolated RNA was reverse transcribed, expressed TCRB transcripts were what got sequenced. The repertoire was sequenced with immunoSEQ multiplex PCR; TCRdb's copy has only in-frame clones and lacks some. The table includes hundreds of thousands of clones, 10% to 15% detected once. Source material: naive CD4+ T cells from blood. The receptor set was obtained from a man in his late teens or twenties in good health.

This clone was counted at least ten times. This rearrangement joins TRBV9 to TRBJ2-1; D unresolved. The CDR3 runs to 11 residues. Deletions cut 0 bases from V and 10 bases from J, with 5 bases between. Germline loops: CDR1 SGDLS, CDR2 YYNGEE. CDR3 amino acids: CASSVATEQFF. The CDR3 region has the DNA TGTGCCAGCAGCGTAGCTACCGAGCAGTTCTTC.

This clone has more than one count but fewer than ten. The genes are TRBV9 and TRBJ2-1; 9 positions agree with TRBD2. The V and J ends lost 0 bases and 13 bases, in that order; junction bases with no gene match: 20. Per germline, CDR1 SGDLS and CDR2 YYNGEE. This CDR3 has 18 amino acids. The CDR3 nucleotides read TGTGCCAGCAGCGTAGAACATTTCGGTCTAGCGGGATTTATTGAACAGTTCTTC. Its protein is CASSVEHFGLAGFIEQFF.

The rearrangement uses TRBV28 and TRBJ2-7; TRBD2 matches at 10 bases. The germline V gene encodes CDR1 MDHEN and CDR2 SYDVKM. The CDR3 is made up of 14 amino acids. Trimming removed 7 bases from V and 3 bases from J; junction bases left unmatched: 6. The CDR3 loop reads CASTRLAGVYEQYF. For the CDR3, the DNA is TGTGCCAGCACCCGACTAGCGGGCGTCTACGAGCAGTACTTC.

The CDR3 loop reads CAIKRGGGLNTEAFF. DNA of the CDR3: TGTGCCATAAAGAGAGGGGGCGGATTGAACACTGAAGCTTTCTTT. The chain employs TRBV10-3 and TRBJ1-1, with 7 nucleotides matching TRBD1. Germline CDR1 reads ENHRY; CDR2 reads SYGVKD. V shed 9 bases and J 0 bases; nucleotides not matched to a gene: 10. The CDR3 has 15 amino acids.

Only a few counts were recorded for this clone. The J gene is TRBJ1-1, the V gene TRBV28; D remains ambiguous. Trimming took off 10 bases at V and 1 base at J, with 16 bases between the two ends. Germline V gene sequence: CDR1 MDHEN, CDR2 SYDVKM. CDR3 length equals 14 residues. As DNA, the CDR3 is TGTGCCACCTTGGGAGGCACCTCGAACACTGAAGCTTTCTTT. Protein: CATLGGTSNTEAFF.

The gene calls are TRBV7-3 and TRBJ2-2, with D perhaps matching TRBD2 (6 bases). V was trimmed by 2 bases and J by 7 bases, leaving 8 bases between them. In germline, CDR1 is SGHTA, CDR2 FQGTGA. This CDR3 comprises 13 residues. CDR3 protein: CASSLSGGGELFF. CDR3 sequence (DNA): TGTGCCAGCAGCTTATCCGGGGGCGGGGAGCTGTTTTTT.

This clone was found a few times. This chain connects TRBV27 to TRBJ2-7, with TRBD1 matching over 10 bases. Germline V lookup: CDR1 MNHEY, CDR2 SMNVEV (reference sequence). The CDR3 runs 16 residues. V lost 6 bases to trimming and J lost 2 bases; unmatched junction nucleotides: 10. CDR3 sequence (DNA): TGTGCCAGCAGCCGAGACAGGGGGCACCCTACCTACGAGCAGTACTTC. Translated: CASSRDRGHPTYEQYF.

In its sample, this clone was seen a few times. J is TRBJ2-3 and V is TRBV11-2, with 9 bases fitting TRBD1. The V gene's germline CDR1 is SGHAT and CDR2 FQNNGV. The junction had 5 bases not matched to a gene; V was cut back by 2 bases and J by 2 bases. The CDR3 has 16 amino acids. The chain's CDR3 is CASSLLGQGNTDTQYF. In nucleotides, the CDR3 is TGTGCCAGCAGCTTACTGGGACAGGGTAACACAGATACGCAGTATTTT.

This chain uses TRBV29-1 with TRBJ2-3; tentatively, D is TRBD2 (6 bases). The V end was cut by 0 bases, the J end by 4 bases, with 17 bases between. CDR3 length: 16 amino acids. Germline loops: CDR1 SQVTM, CDR2 ANQGSEA. CDR3 in DNA: TGCAGCGTTGAAGATCGGAGGGGCGCGGGCGCAGATACGCAGTATTTT. Amino acid sequence: CSVEDRRGAGADTQYF.

The CDR3 region has the DNA TGTGCCTGGAGGACCGGGGTGAGGCAGTATTTT. Its translation is CAWRTGVRQYF. This chain connects TRBV30 to TRBJ2-3; D is perhaps TRBD2 (5 bases). V lost 3 bases and J 11 bases, leaving 12 bases between the germline ends. The CDR3 covers 11 residues. Germline V gene data show CDR1 as GTSNPN and CDR2 as SVGIG (reference sequence).

This clone was found a few times. This chain joins TRBV14 and TRBJ2-1, with D tentatively TRBD2 (5 bases). CDR1 and CDR2 from the germline V gene are SGHDN and FVKESK. The CDR3 covers 17 residues. V was trimmed by 1 base and J by 3 bases, leaving 16 bases between them. CDR3 bases: TGTGCCAGCAGCCAAGTGGTTCGAGTAGCGTACTACAATGAGCAGTTCTTC. Protein sequence: CASSQVVRVAYYNEQFF. Using reference TRBV14 and TRBJ2-1 for the parts outside the CDR3, the full variable domain is EAGVTQFPSHSVIEKGQTVTLRCDPISGHDNLYWYRRVMGKEIKFLLHFVKESKQDESGMPNNRFLAERTGGTYSTLKVQPAELEDSGVYFCASSQVVRVAYYNEQFFGPGTRLTVL.